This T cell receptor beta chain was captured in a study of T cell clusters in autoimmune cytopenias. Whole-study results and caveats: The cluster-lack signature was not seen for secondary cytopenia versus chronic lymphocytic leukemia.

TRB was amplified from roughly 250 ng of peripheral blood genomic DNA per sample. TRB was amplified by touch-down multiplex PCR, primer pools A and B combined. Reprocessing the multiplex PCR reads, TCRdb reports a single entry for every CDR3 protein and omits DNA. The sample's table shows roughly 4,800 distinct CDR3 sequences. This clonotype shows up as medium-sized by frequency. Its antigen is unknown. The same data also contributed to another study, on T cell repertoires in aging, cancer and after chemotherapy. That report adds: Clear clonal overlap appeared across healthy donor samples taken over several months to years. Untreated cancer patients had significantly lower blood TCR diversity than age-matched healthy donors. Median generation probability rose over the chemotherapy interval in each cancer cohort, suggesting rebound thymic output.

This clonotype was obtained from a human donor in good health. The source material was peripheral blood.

CDR3 protein: CASSSSGTSTDTQYF. The chain combines TRBV7-6 with TRBJ2-3; TCRdb calls TRBD1, which cannot be checked without DNA. Germline-derived CDR1 and CDR2 are SGHVS and FNYEAQ. The CDR3 sequence is 15 residues long.